This T cell receptor beta chain was identified during a study of CD8 T cells in ankylosing spondylitis. General study findings and limits: A TCR beta motif made of several highly homologous variants seemed typical of ankylosing spondylitis blood. Clones linked with disease were CD8+ and fairly uncommon in the peripheral blood. Clones linked to disease were reported to show significant enrichment in matched ankylosing spondylitis synovial fluid.

The CDR3 loop spans 16 amino acids. Germline V gives CDR1 MGHRA, CDR2 YSYEKL. The germline V and J ends were trimmed by 0 bases and 0 bases, with 11 bases remaining between them. To note about this clonotype: Its cognate antigen is unknown.

Using its own MiXCR run on the 5' RACE reads, TCRdb lists one record per CDR3 protein. The sample carries 330,000 or so distinct CDR3 sequences, roughly 8% recorded once. Sequences were obtained from blood, either unsorted or a sorted T cell fraction (not recorded which). The clonotype was recovered from a male donor with ankylosing spondylitis. This chain uses TRBV4-1 with TRBJ1-1; D is unclear. CDR3 protein: CASSQEGQLMNTEAFF. The CDR3 DNA follows: TGCGCCAGCAGCCAAGAAGGGCAGCTAATGAACACTGAAGCTTTCTTT.